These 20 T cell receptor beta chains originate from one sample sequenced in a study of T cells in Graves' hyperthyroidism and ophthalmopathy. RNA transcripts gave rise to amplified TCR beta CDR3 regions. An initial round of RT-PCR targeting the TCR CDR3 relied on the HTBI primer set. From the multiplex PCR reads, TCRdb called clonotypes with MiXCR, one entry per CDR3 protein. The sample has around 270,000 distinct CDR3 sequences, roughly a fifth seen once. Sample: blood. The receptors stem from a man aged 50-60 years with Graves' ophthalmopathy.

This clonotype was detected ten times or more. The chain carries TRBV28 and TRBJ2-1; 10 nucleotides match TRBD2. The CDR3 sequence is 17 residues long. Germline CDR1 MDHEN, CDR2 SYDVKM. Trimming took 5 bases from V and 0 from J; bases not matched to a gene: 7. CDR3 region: CASSILAGLSSYNEQFF. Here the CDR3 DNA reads TGTGCCAGCAGTATACTAGCGGGATTGAGCTCCTACAATGAGCAGTTCTTC.

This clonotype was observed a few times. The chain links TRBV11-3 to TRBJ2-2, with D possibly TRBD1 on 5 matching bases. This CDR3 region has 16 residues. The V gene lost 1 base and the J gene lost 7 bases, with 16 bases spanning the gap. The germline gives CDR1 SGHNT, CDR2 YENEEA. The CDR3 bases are TGTGCCAGCAGCTTAGGTCGCCCGGGTACAGGCGGGGAGCTGTTTTTT. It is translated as CASSLGRPGTGGELFF.

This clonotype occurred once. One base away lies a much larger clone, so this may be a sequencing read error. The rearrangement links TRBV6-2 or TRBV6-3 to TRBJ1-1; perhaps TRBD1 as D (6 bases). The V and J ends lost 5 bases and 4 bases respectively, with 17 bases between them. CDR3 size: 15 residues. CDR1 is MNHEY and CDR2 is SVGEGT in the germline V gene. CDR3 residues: CASSESRGASTEAFF. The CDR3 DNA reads TGTGCCAGCAGTGAGTCGCGGGGGGCGAGCACTGAAGCTTTCTTT.

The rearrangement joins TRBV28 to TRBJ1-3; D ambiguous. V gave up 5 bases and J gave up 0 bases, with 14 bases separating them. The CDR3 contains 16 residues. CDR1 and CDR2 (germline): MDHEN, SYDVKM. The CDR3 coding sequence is TGTGCCAGCAGTCTTGACCTGCGCCTCTCTGGAAACACCATATATTTT. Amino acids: CASSLDLRLSGNTIYF.

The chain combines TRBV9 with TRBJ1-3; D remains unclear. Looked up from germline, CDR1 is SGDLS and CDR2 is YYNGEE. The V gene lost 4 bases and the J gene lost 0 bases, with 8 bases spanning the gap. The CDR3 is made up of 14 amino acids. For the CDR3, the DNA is TGTGCCAGCAGCCCGAGCCTCTCTGGAAACACCATATATTTT. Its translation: CASSPSLSGNTIYF.

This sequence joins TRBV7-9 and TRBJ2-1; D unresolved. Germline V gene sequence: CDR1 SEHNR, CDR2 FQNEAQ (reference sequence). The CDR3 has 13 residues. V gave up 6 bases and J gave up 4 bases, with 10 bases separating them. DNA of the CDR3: TGTGCCAGCAGGTCTCCAGTTTACAATGAGCAGTTCTTC. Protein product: CASRSPVYNEQFF.

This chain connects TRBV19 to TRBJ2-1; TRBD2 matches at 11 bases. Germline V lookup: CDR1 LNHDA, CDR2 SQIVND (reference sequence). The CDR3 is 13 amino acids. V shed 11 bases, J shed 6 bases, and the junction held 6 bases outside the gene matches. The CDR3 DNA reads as TGTGCCGTACTAGCGGGAGACCCCAATGAGCAGTTCTTC. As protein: CAVLAGDPNEQFF.

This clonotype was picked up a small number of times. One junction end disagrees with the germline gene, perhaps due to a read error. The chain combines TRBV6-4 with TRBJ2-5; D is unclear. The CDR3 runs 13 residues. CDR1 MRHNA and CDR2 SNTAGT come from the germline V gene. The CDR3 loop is CASSYSPGETQYF. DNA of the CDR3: TGTGCCAGCAGTTACTCACCAGGAGAGACCCAGTACTTC.

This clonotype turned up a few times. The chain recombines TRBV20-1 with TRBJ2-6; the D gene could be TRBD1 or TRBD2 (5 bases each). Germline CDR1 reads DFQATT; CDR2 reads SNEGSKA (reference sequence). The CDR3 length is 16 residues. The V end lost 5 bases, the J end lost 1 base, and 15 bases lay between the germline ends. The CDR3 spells CSAAGTLGSGANVLTF. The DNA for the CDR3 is TGCAGTGCTGCCGGGACCCTCGGGTCTGGGGCCAACGTCCTGACTTTC.

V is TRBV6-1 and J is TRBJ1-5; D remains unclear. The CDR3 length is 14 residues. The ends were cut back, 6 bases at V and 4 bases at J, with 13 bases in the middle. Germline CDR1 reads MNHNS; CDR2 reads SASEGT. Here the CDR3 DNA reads TGTGCCAGCAGCCACGACCTGGGGAATCAGCCCCAGCATTTT. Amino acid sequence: CASSHDLGNQPQHF.

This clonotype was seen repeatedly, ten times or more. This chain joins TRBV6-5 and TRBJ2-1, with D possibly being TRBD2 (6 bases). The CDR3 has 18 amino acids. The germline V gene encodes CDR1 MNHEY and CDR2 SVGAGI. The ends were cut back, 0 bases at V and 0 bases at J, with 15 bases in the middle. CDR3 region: CASSYSWGETNSYNEQFF. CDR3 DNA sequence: TGTGCCAGCAGTTACTCGTGGGGGGAGACTAACTCCTACAATGAGCAGTTCTTC.

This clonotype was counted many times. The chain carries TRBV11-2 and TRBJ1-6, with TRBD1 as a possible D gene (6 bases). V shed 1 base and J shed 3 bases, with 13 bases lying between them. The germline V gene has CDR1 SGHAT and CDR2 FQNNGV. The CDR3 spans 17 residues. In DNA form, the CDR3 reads TGTGCCAGCAGCTTAGCGGCGGGCAGGGGCTATAATTCACCCCTCCACTTT. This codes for CASSLAAGRGYNSPLHF.

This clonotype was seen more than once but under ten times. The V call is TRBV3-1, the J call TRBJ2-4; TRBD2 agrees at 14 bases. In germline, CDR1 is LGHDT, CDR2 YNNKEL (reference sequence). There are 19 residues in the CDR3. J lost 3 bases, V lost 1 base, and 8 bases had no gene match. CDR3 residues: CASSQAGTSGSLGKNIQYF. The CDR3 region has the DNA TGTGCCAGCAGCCAAGCTGGGACTAGCGGGAGCTTAGGCAAAAACATTCAGTACTTC.

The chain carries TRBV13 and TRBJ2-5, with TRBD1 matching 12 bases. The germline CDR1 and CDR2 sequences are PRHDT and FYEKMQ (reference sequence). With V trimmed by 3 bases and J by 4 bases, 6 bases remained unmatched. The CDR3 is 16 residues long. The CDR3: CASSFRDRGLGETQYF. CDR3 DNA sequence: TGTGCCAGCAGCTTCCGGGACAGGGGGCTTGGAGAGACCCAGTACTTC.

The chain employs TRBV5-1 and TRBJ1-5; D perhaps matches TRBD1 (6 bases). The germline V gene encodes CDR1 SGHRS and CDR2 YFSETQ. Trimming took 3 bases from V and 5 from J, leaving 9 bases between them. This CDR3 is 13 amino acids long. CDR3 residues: CASSWTEDQPQHF. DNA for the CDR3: TGCGCCAGCAGCTGGACAGAAGATCAGCCCCAGCATTTT.

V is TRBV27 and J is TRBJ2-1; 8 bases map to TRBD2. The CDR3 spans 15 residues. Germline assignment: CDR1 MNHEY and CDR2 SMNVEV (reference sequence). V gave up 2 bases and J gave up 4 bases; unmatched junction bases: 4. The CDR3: CASSLDAGGYNEQFF. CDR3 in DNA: TGTGCCAGCAGTTTAGATGCGGGAGGATACAATGAGCAGTTCTTC.

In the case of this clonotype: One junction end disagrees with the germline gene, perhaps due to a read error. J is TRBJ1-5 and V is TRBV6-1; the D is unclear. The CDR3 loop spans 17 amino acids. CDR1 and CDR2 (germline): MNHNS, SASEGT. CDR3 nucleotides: TGTGCCAGCAGTGAAAATCTTGGACCACTTAGCGATCAGCCCCAGCATTTT. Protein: CASSENLGPLSDQPQHF.

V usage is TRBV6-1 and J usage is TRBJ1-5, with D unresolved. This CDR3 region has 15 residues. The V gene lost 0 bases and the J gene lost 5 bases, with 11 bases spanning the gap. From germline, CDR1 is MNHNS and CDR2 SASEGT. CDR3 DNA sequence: TGTGCCAGCAGTGAAGCAGGCCCCGATTATCAGCCCCAGCATTTT. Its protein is CASSEAGPDYQPQHF.

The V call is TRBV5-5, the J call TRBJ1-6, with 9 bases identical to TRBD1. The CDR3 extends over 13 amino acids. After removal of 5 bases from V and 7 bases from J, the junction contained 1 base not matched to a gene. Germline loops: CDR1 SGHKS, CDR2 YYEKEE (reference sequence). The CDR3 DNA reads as TGTGCCAGCAGGGGGACAGGGAATTCACCCCTCCACTTT. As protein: CASRGTGNSPLHF. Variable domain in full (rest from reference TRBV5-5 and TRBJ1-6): DAGVTQSPTHLIKTRGQQVTLRCSPISGHKSVSWYQQVLGQGPQFIFQYYEKEERGRGNFPDRFSARQFPNYSSELNVNALLLGDSALYLCASRGTGNSPLHFGNGTRLTVT.

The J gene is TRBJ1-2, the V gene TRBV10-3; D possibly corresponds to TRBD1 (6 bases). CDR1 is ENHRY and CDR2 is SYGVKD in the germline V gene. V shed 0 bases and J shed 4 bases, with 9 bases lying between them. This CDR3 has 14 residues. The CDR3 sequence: CAISESTGSYGYTF. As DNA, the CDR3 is TGTGCCATCAGTGAGTCGACAGGCAGCTATGGCTACACCTTC.